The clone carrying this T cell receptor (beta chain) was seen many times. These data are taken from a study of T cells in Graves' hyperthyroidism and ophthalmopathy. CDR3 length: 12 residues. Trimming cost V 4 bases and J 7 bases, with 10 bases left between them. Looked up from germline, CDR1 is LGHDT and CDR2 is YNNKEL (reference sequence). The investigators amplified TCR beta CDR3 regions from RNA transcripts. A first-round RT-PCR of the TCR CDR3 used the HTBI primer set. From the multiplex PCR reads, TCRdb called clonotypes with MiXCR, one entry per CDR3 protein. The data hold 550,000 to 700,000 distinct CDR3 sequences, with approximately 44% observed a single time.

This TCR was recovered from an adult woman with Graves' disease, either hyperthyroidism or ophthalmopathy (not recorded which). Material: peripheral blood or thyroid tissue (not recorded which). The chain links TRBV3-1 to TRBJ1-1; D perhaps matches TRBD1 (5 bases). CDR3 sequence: CASSPFGGEAFF. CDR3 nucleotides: TGTGCCAGCAGCCCCTTTGGGGGTGAAGCTTTCTTT.